This TCR beta chain derives from a study of siplizumab effects on memory and regulatory T cells. Using immunoSEQ multiplex PCR, the repertoire was profiled, and TCRdb retains in-frame clones only, with some absent. The table records about 85,000 clones, 95% of them present only once. Germline V CDR1 and CDR2: SGHKS, YYEKEE (reference sequence). There are 17 residues in the CDR3. V dropped 0 bases and J dropped 6; count of bases not matched to a gene: 8. General study results and limits: Naive T cells were seen as more diverse than memory cells and as major alloresponse contributors. Only a minority of proliferating CD4+ or CD8+ clones had an assignable naive or memory phenotype, with roughly 80-96% lacking one.

Concerning this clone itself: The antigen is not known.

This chain joins TRBV5-5 and TRBJ2-1, with TRBD2 identical over 11 bases. This receptor was obtained from a human donor in good health. Sequencing input: CD8+ T cells sorted from blood. The CDR3 region is CASSLAQAGLAANEQFF. The CDR3 bases are TGTGCCAGCAGCTTGGCTCAGGCGGGACTAGCGGCCAATGAGCAGTTCTTC.